A selection of T cell receptor beta chains follows, all from one sample in a study of regulatory T cells in long-lasting Graves disease. TCRdb independently ran MiXCR on the multiplex PCR reads; one entry per CDR3 protein. The repertoire consists of more than 400,000 distinct CDR3 sequences, with 16% occurring once and the leading ten covering about 10%. This same sample was also taken into another study, of T cells in Graves' hyperthyroidism and ophthalmopathy.

The input for sequencing was peripheral blood mononuclear cells (PBMCs), taken at new diagnosis, from a patient treated with antithyroid drugs. These TCRs come from a woman in her twenties or thirties with Graves disease. The CDR3 runs from the conserved cysteine through the conserved F or W. The D gene is left open where the match is weak. The size entry is marked missing in some rows and otherwise reads once, few, many or a size class.

j_call: TRBJ2-1; v_call: TRBV20-1; clone_size: .; d_call: TRBD2; cdr3_aa: CSAALAVHEQFF; cdr3_nt: TGCAGTGCCGCACTAGCGGTGCACGAGCAGTTCTTC
j_call: TRBJ2-3; v_call: TRBV20-1; clone_size: .; d_call: TRBD2; cdr3_aa: CSAPSPGLATDTQYF; cdr3_nt: TGCAGTGCTCCCAGTCCGGGACTAGCGACAGATACGCAGTATTTT
j_call: TRBJ1-2; v_call: TRBV28; clone_size: many; d_call: TRBD1; cdr3_aa: CASSLGRRTGFGYTF; cdr3_nt: TGTGCCAGCAGTTTGGGCCGGAGGACAGGTTTCGGCTACACCTTC
j_call: TRBJ2-3; v_call: TRBV13; clone_size: once; d_call: TRBD2; cdr3_aa: CASSSGTSADTQYF; cdr3_nt: TGTGCCAGCAGCTCCGGGACTAGCGCAGATACGCAGTATTTT
j_call: TRBJ2-1; v_call: TRBV20-1; clone_size: few; d_call: TRBD2; cdr3_aa: CSATGTRHNEQFF; cdr3_nt: TGCAGTGCGACCGGGACTAGGCACAATGAGCAGTTCTTC
j_call: TRBJ2-7; v_call: TRBV27; clone_size: .; d_call: TRBD1; cdr3_aa: CASSLSGTAKSYEQYF; cdr3_nt: TGTGCCAGCAGTTTATCGGGGACAGCTAAATCCTACGAGCAGTACTTC
j_call: TRBJ1-1; v_call: TRBV20-1; clone_size: many; d_call: .; cdr3_aa: CSAAVWGGGGTEAFF; cdr3_nt: TGCAGTGCCGCAGTTTGGGGGGGAGGCGGCACTGAAGCTTTCTTT
j_call: TRBJ1-4; v_call: TRBV11-2; clone_size: many; d_call: .; cdr3_aa: CASRHARGANEKLFF; cdr3_nt: TGTGCCAGCAGACACGCCAGGGGTGCTAATGAAAAACTGTTTTTT
j_call: TRBJ1-5; v_call: TRBV7-9; clone_size: many; d_call: .; cdr3_aa: CASSPNGRGSGSNQPQHF; cdr3_nt: TGTGCCAGCAGCCCGAACGGGCGGGGAAGCGGTAGCAATCAGCCCCAGCATTTT
j_call: TRBJ1-1; v_call: TRBV19; clone_size: .; d_call: TRBD1; cdr3_aa: CASSTRTGGAFF; cdr3_nt: TGTGCCAGTAGTACACGGACAGGGGGAGCTTTCTTT
j_call: TRBJ2-7; v_call: TRBV6-1; clone_size: many; d_call: .; cdr3_aa: CASSAPRRQYF; cdr3_nt: TGTGCCAGCAGTGCCCCCAGACGTCAGTACTTC
j_call: TRBJ2-7; v_call: TRBV5-1; clone_size: .; d_call: .; cdr3_aa: CASSPEGDSFYEQYF; cdr3_nt: TGCGCCAGCAGCCCGGAGGGGGACAGCTTCTACGAGCAGTACTTC
j_call: TRBJ2-3; v_call: TRBV5-6; clone_size: .; d_call: .; cdr3_aa: CASSLGATRRHTDTQYF; cdr3_nt: TGTGCCAGCAGCTTGGGGGCGACTAGGCGGCACACAGATACGCAGTATTTT
j_call: TRBJ2-1; v_call: TRBV5-1; clone_size: many; d_call: .; cdr3_aa: CASSQWDLYNEQFF; cdr3_nt: TGCGCCAGCAGCCAATGGGACCTATACAATGAGCAGTTCTTC
j_call: TRBJ2-4; v_call: TRBV30; clone_size: many; d_call: TRBD2; cdr3_aa: CAWSPSPLGGRYIQYF; cdr3_nt: TGTGCCTGGAGTCCTTCCCCGTTGGGCGGGAGATACATTCAGTACTTC
j_call: TRBJ2-1; v_call: TRBV12-3/TRBV12-4; clone_size: many; d_call: TRBD2; cdr3_aa: CASSFTTSGRAYNEQFF; cdr3_nt: TGTGCCAGCAGTTTTACAACTAGCGGGAGGGCCTACAATGAGCAGTTCTTC
j_call: TRBJ2-7; v_call: TRBV9; clone_size: few; d_call: .; cdr3_aa: CASSVGGDRSLYEQYF; cdr3_nt: TGTGCCAGCAGCGTCGGTGGAGACAGGAGCCTCTACGAGCAGTACTTC
j_call: TRBJ2-3; v_call: TRBV11-2; clone_size: many; d_call: .; cdr3_aa: CASSSLRDVFTQYF; cdr3_nt: TGTGCCAGCAGCAGCCTTAGGGACGTTTTCACGCAGTATTTT
j_call: TRBJ2-1; v_call: TRBV7-2; clone_size: .; d_call: TRBD2; cdr3_aa: CTTGLAANEQFF; cdr3_nt: TGCACTACGGGACTAGCGGCCAATGAGCAGTTCTTC
j_call: TRBJ2-1; v_call: TRBV6-2/TRBV6-3; clone_size: many; d_call: .; cdr3_aa: CASLQGRSYNEQFF; cdr3_nt: TGTGCCAGCTTACAGGGCCGCTCCTACAATGAGCAGTTCTTC
j_call: TRBJ2-1; v_call: TRBV29-1; clone_size: .; d_call: TRBD1; cdr3_aa: CSVATGGDEQFF; cdr3_nt: TGCAGCGTTGCGACAGGGGGCGATGAGCAGTTCTTC
j_call: TRBJ1-1; v_call: TRBV18; clone_size: .; d_call: TRBD1; cdr3_aa: CASSPRTGGDFVNTGAFF; cdr3_nt: TGTGCCAGCTCACCACGGACAGGGGGAGATTTTGTGAACACTGGAGCTTTCTTT
j_call: TRBJ2-1; v_call: TRBV10-3; clone_size: few; d_call: .; cdr3_aa: CAISESGESSYNEQFF; cdr3_nt: TGTGCCATCAGTGAGTCTGGGGAAAGCTCCTACAATGAGCAGTTCTTC
j_call: TRBJ2-1; v_call: TRBV30; clone_size: many; d_call: TRBD2; cdr3_aa: CAWSVGTGLAEFF; cdr3_nt: TGTGCCTGGAGTGTCGGTACTGGACTAGCGGAGTTCTTC
j_call: TRBJ1-1; v_call: TRBV7-2; clone_size: many; d_call: .; cdr3_aa: CASSFWENTEAFF; cdr3_nt: TGTGCCAGCAGCTTCTGGGAGAACACTGAAGCTTTCTTT
j_call: TRBJ1-4; v_call: TRBV6-5; clone_size: few; d_call: .; cdr3_aa: CASSYGRNEKLFF; cdr3_nt: TGTGCCAGCAGTTACGGGAGAAATGAAAAACTGTTTTTT
j_call: TRBJ2-7; v_call: TRBV7-2; clone_size: .; d_call: .; cdr3_aa: CASSPGSTAYEQYF; cdr3_nt: TGTGCCAGCAGCCCTGGTTCTACGGCCTACGAGCAGTACTTC
j_call: TRBJ1-6; v_call: TRBV6-1; clone_size: .; d_call: .; cdr3_aa: CASSTGHYNSPLHF; cdr3_nt: TGTGCCAGCAGTACGGGACATTATAATTCACCCCTCCACTTT
j_call: TRBJ2-7; v_call: TRBV20-1; clone_size: .; d_call: .; cdr3_aa: CSARDLPTYEQYF; cdr3_nt: TGCAGTGCTAGAGATCTGCCGACCTACGAGCAGTACTTC
j_call: TRBJ2-5; v_call: TRBV9; clone_size: .; d_call: TRBD2; cdr3_aa: CASSVGLAGGPQETQYF; cdr3_nt: TGTGCCAGCAGCGTAGGACTAGCGGGAGGGCCCCAAGAGACCCAGTACTTC
j_call: TRBJ1-3; v_call: TRBV20-1; clone_size: few; d_call: TRBD1; cdr3_aa: CSARAGQDPGNTIYF; cdr3_nt: TGCAGTGCTAGAGCTGGACAGGACCCTGGAAACACCATATATTTT
j_call: TRBJ2-5; v_call: TRBV27; clone_size: many; d_call: TRBD2; cdr3_aa: CASSFSWSSGREETQYF; cdr3_nt: TGTGCCAGCAGTTTTAGCTGGAGTAGCGGGAGGGAAGAGACCCAGTACTTC
j_call: TRBJ2-5; v_call: TRBV3-1; clone_size: many; d_call: .; cdr3_aa: CASSQGPTVQETQYF; cdr3_nt: TGTGCCAGCAGCCAAGGTCCGACCGTCCAAGAGACCCAGTACTTC
j_call: TRBJ1-1; v_call: TRBV7-9; clone_size: many; d_call: TRBD1; cdr3_aa: CASSPPGTGSVRYAFF; cdr3_nt: TGTGCCAGCAGCCCCCCTGGGACAGGGTCCGTTCGGTATGCTTTCTTT
j_call: TRBJ2-5; v_call: TRBV5-1; clone_size: medium-sized; d_call: .; cdr3_aa: CASSLDRGWQETQYF; cdr3_nt: TGCGCCAGCAGCTTGGATAGGGGATGGCAAGAGACCCAGTACTTC
j_call: TRBJ2-1; v_call: TRBV5-4; clone_size: many; d_call: TRBD1; cdr3_aa: CASSLELDRGDEQFF; cdr3_nt: TGTGCCAGCAGCTTGGAACTAGACAGGGGCGATGAGCAGTTCTTC
j_call: TRBJ2-6; v_call: TRBV7-6; clone_size: .; d_call: .; cdr3_aa: CASSSLAPRPGSGTLSGANVLTF; cdr3_nt: TGTGCCAGCAGCTCTTTAGCGCCCCGACCCGGTTCCGGGACACTCTCTGGGGCCAACGTCCTGACTTTC
j_call: TRBJ2-1; v_call: TRBV20-1; clone_size: many; d_call: TRBD1; cdr3_aa: CSAILYRDRDYNEQFF; cdr3_nt: TGCAGTGCTATCCTTTACCGGGACAGGGACTACAATGAGCAGTTCTTC
j_call: TRBJ2-5; v_call: TRBV12-3/TRBV12-4; clone_size: few; d_call: .; cdr3_aa: CASSAQGRRETQYF; cdr3_nt: TGTGCCAGCAGTGCCCAGGGGAGAAGGGAGACCCAGTACTTC
j_call: TRBJ2-4; v_call: TRBV5-1; clone_size: many; d_call: .; cdr3_aa: CASSLAAGLGAKNIQYF; cdr3_nt: TGCGCCAGCAGCTTGGCGGCTGGGTTGGGGGCCAAAAACATTCAGTACTTC